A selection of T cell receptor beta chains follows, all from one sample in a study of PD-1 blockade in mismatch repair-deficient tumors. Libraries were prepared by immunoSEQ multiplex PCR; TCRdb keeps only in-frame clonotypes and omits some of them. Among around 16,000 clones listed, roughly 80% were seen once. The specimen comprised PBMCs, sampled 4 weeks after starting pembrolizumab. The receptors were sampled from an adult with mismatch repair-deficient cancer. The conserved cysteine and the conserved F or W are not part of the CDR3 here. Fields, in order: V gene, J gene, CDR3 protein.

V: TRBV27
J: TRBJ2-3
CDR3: ASSRNNTKDTQY

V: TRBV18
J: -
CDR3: ASSPRTSGPYYEQY

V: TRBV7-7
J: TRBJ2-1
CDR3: ASSQGTGAANEQF

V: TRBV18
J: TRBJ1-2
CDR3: ASSPFDSESYGYT

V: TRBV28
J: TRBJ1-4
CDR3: ATATGGNNEKLF

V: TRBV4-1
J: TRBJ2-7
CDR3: ASSQLFRGRAYEQY

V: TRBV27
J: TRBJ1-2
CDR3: ASSLDRGGAGILYGYT

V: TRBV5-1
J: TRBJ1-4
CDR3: ASTPEGTGANYGEKLF

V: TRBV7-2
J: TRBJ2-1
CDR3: ASSLVAPTLTNEQF

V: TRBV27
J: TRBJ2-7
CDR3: ASSPHTYEQY

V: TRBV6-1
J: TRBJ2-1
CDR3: ASPSETTAFREQF

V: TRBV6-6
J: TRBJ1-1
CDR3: ASSYRREDTEAF

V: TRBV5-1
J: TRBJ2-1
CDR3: ASSLPDRGQGEQF

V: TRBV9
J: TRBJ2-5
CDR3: ASSRRQGKETQY

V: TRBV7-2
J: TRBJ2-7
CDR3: ASSFLAGRYEQY

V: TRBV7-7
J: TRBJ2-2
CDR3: ASSLGGGAGELF

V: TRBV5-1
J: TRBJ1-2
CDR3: ASSGTGNWNYGYT

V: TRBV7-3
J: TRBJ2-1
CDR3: ASSFDRGSYNEQF

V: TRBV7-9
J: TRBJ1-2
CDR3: ASSLSPGQGNYGYT

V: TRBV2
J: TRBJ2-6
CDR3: ASNGGGRSPSGANVLT

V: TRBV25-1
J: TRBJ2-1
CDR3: ASSVTGSSYNEQF

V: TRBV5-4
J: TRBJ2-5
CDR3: ASSLAWGGGETQY

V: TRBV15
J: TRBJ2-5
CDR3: ATSEISGVYETQY

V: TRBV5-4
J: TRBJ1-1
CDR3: ASSSPVTGGTEAF

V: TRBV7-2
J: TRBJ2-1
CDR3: ASSLGGTSPSVI

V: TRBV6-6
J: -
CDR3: ASSWEYEQY

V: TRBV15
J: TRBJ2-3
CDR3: ATSSPPTDTQY

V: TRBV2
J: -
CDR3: ASRKDRVLSYEQY

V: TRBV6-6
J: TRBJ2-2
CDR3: ASSPTGAGELF

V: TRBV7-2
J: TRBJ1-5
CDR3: ASSLRGGNQPQH

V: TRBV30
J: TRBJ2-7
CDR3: AGLSGSYEQY

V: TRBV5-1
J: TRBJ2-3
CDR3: ASSSRQADTDTQY

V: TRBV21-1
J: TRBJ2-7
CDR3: ASSKFSGSPLEQY

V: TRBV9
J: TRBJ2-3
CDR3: ASSGQGGQGSTDTQC

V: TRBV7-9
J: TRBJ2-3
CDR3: ASSLGTFTDTQY

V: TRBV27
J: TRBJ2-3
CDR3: ASSFSGESDTQY

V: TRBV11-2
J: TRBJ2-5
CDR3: ASSLDPTGVAQETQY

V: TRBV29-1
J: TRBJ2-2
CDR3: SVSRGQNLHTGELF

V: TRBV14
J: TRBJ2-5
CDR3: ASSPWKGQVKETQY

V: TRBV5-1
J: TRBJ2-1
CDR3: ASSLESGSYNEQF

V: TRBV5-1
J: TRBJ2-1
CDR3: ASSFQTGGPGNEQF

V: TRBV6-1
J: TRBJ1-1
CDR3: ASSEVSGITEAF

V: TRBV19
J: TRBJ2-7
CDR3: ASSIGQVAEQY